These T cell receptor beta chains were read from a single sample in a study of control samples from healthy donors and cancer patients. Data came from immunoSEQ multiplex PCR; TCRdb stores just in-frame clones and leaves some out. Of approximately 100,000 clones in the sample, roughly 83% are singletons; the top ten hold under 50%. Sequenced sample: PBMCs. The origin of the receptors is a man between 65 and 85 years old with lung cancer. Each CDR3 is given with its conserved first and last residue. Each record gives: J gene, D gene, V gene, clone size, CDR3 DNA, CDR3 protein. D genes are given only for firm matches. Where a row states a size, it is once, few, many or the class of an expanded clone; other rows omit it.

TRBJ1-2,-,TRBV6-5,-,TGTGCCAGCAGTACCCGGACCCGTGGAAGCTACACCTTC,CASSTRTRGSYTF
TRBJ2-7,-,TRBV24-1,few,TGTGCCACCAGTGATCGATACAGGGCCGACGAGCAGTACTTC,CATSDRYRADEQYF
TRBJ1-4,-,TRBV5-6,-,TGTGCCAGCAGTCCAAGGCCCGTGGGAGAACTGTTTTTT,CASSPRPVGELFF
TRBJ2-2,TRBD1,TRBV7-6,-,TGTGCCAGCAGTTTAATAGGAGGACAGGACTACACCGGGGAGCTGTTTTTT,CASSLIGGQDYTGELFF
TRBJ2-7,-,TRBV9,-,TGTGCCAGCAGCGTAGGGGTTGTTGGTAGGGGAGCGGGGCAGTACTTC,CASSVGVVGRGAGQYF
TRBJ1-4,-,TRBV5-6,-,TGTGCCAGCAGCTTGCAAAAGGAAAAACTGTTTTTT,CASSLQKEKLFF
TRBJ2-3,TRBD2,TRBV19,-,TGTGCCAGTGGGGCTAGCGGGGGGACAGATACGCAGTATTTT,CASGASGGTDTQYF
TRBJ2-5,TRBD1,TRBV29-1,-,TGCAGCGTTGTCCGACAGGGGGCGGAAGAGACCCAGTACTTC,CSVVRQGAEETQYF
TRBJ1-2,-,TRBV9,once,TGTGCCAGCAGCCCACACAGGGAGTTTACCTATGGCTACACCTTC,CASSPHREFTYGYTF
TRBJ2-2,-,TRBV6-4,-,TGTGCCAGCAGTGAGGGTCAGGGGCGGACCGGGGAGCTGTTTTTT,CASSEGQGRTGELFF
TRBJ1-4,TRBD1,TRBV28,-,TGTGCCACTGGCCCAGGGGGGGCCTCTAATGAAAAACTGTTTTTT,CATGPGGASNEKLFF
TRBJ2-6,TRBD2,TRBV30,-,TGTGCCGGGACTAGCGGGGGGCCCGGGGCCAACGTCCTGACTTTC,CAGTSGGPGANVLTF
TRBJ1-1,-,TRBV29-1,-,TGCAGCGTTGAACACATCACTGAAGCTTTCTTT,CSVEHITEAFF
TRBJ1-1,TRBD1,TRBV7-3,-,TGTGCCAGCAGCTTAATGGGACAGTTGAACACTGAAGCTTTCTTT,CASSLMGQLNTEAFF
TRBJ1-3,-,TRBV4-2,-,TGTGCCAGCAGCCTATCGACTAGGGATGGAAACACCATATATTTT,CASSLSTRDGNTIYF
TRBJ2-7,-,TRBV28,once,TGTGCCAGCAGTTTGGCCGCGGGATTCTACGAGCAGTACTTC,CASSLAAGFYEQYF
TRBJ2-2,-,TRBV5-1,few,TGCGCCAGCAGCTTGGGTAAGGGAGTGGACACCGGGGAGCTGTTTTTT,CASSLGKGVDTGELFF
TRBJ2-3,TRBD1,TRBV6-9,-,TGTGCCAGCAGTTATTCAACCCAGGGGGCTTGGGATACGCAGTATTTT,CASSYSTQGAWDTQYF
TRBJ1-5,-,TRBV6-5,-,TGTGCCAGCAGACGGGACAGCAATCAGCCCCAGCATTTT,CASRRDSNQPQHF
TRBJ2-3,-,TRBV7-8,-,TGTGCCAGCAGTCCCCCGGGCAGGGATACGCAGTATTTT,CASSPPGRDTQYF
TRBJ2-3,-,TRBV4-3,-,TGCGCCAGCAGCCAAGATTCCGCAGATACGCAGTATTTT,CASSQDSADTQYF
TRBJ2-4,-,TRBV6-6,-,TGTGCCAGCAGCGAGAGGACATCTAAGGGGAACATTCAGTACTTC,CASSERTSKGNIQYF
TRBJ1-6,-,TRBV5-1,-,TGCGCCAGCAGCTTGCGGGGAGACACTGGTAATTCACCCCTCCACTTT,CASSLRGDTGNSPLHF